The rows below give T cell receptor beta chains drawn from one sample of a study of blood T cell repertoires in COVID-19. Clones were read by immunoSEQ multiplex PCR, and TCRdb kept only the in-frame ones, dropping some. The repertoire has approximately 140,000 clones, around nine tenths of them found once; the top ten carry about 10%. Source material: peripheral blood. Every receptor here comes from a man between 50 and 59 years old with active or convalescent COVID-19. Both conserved end residues are part of each CDR3. Each record gives: J gene, V gene, D gene, clone size, CDR3 protein, CDR3 DNA. A D gene is named only where the DNA matches it firmly. Clone size appears in some rows only: once, few, many, or a class for an expanded clone.

>TRBJ1-2|TRBV3-1/TRBV3-2|-|-
CASAPGGSQYGYTF
TGTGCCAGCGCCCCGGGGGGAAGCCAATATGGCTACACCTTC
>TRBJ2-1|TRBV19|TRBD1|-
CASSRLRGQSQGNEQFF
TGTGCCAGTAGCCGATTAAGGGGACAGTCCCAGGGCAATGAGCAGTTCTTC
>TRBJ2-3|TRBV18|TRBD2|-
CASSPRLADTDTQYF
TGTGCCAGCTCACCACGACTAGCGGACACAGATACGCAGTATTTT
>TRBJ2-3|TRBV9|-|-
CASSLGLSGSTDTQYF
TGTGCCAGCAGCCTAGGGCTCAGCGGGAGCACAGATACGCAGTATTTT
>TRBJ2-7|TRBV2|-|-
CASSEEGLVSGEQYF
TGTGCCAGCAGTGAAGAGGGGCTAGTCTCGGGCGAGCAGTACTTC
>TRBJ2-7|TRBV19|-|-
CASSSQYEQYF
TGTGCCAGTAGTTCCCAGTACGAGCAGTACTTC
>TRBJ2-1|TRBV3-1/TRBV3-2|-|-
CASSQAHEAGGSYNEQFF
TGTGCCAGCAGCCAAGCTCACGAGGCCGGGGGCTCCTACAATGAGCAGTTCTTC
>TRBJ1-3|TRBV5-6|TRBD1|-
CASSLQGTGVNTIYF
TGTGCCAGCAGCTTGCAGGGGACAGGCGTAAACACCATATATTTT
>TRBJ2-1|TRBV18|-|-
CASSPPERGVYNEQFF
TGTGCCAGCTCACCACCGGAAAGGGGTGTCTACAATGAGCAGTTCTTC
>TRBJ1-5|TRBV19|-|few
CASSYPGNQPQHF
TGTGCCAGTAGTTATCCGGGAAATCAGCCCCAGCATTTT
>TRBJ2-1|TRBV28|-|-
CASVGGFSYNEQFF
TGTGCCAGCGTCGGCGGTTTCTCCTACAATGAGCAGTTCTTC
>TRBJ2-1|TRBV29-1|TRBD2|-
CSVASGRRDEQFF
TGCAGCGTTGCCAGCGGGAGGCGTGATGAGCAGTTCTTC
>TRBJ2-7|TRBV6-2/TRBV6-3|-|-
CASSSLEQYF
TGTGCCAGCAGTTCCTTGGAGCAGTACTTC
>TRBJ2-5|TRBV19|TRBD1|-
CASSIGQGKSTTQYF
TGTGCCAGTAGTATAGGACAGGGTAAAAGTACGACCCAGTACTTC
>TRBJ1-1|TRBV24-1|TRBD1|-
CATMGQGATEAFF
TGTGCCACCATGGGACAGGGGGCGACTGAAGCTTTCTTT
>TRBJ2-1|TRBV7-3|-|-
CASSISWGPYNEQFF
TGTGCCAGCAGCATTAGTTGGGGGCCCTACAATGAGCAGTTCTTC
>TRBJ1-2|TRBV6-5|-|-
CASRQSNYGYTF
TGTGCCAGTAGACAGTCCAACTATGGCTACACCTTC
>TRBJ2-5|TRBV14|TRBD2|few
CASSHRPSGSQETQYF
TGTGCCAGCAGCCATCGACCTAGCGGGTCCCAAGAGACCCAGTACTTC
>TRBJ2-7|TRBV21-1|-|-
CASSRRTPGRGYEQYF
TGTGCCAGCAGCCGCCGGACTCCCGGCCGAGGCTACGAGCAGTACTTC
>TRBJ2-7|TRBV6-6|-|-
CASSSGIDF
TGTGCCAGCAGTTCCGGGATAGACTTC
>TRBJ2-4|TRBV11-2|TRBD2|-
CASSPTGTSVLAKNIQYF
TGTGCCAGCAGCCCAACCGGGACTAGCGTCCTAGCCAAAAACATTCAGTACTTC
>TRBJ1-1|TRBV7-3|TRBD1|-
CASSLTGTGLTFF
TGTGCCAGCAGCTTAACCGGGACAGGGTTAACTTTCTTT
>TRBJ2-4|TRBV4-1|-|-
CASRSPGTKNIQYF
TGCGCCAGCCGGAGCCCCGGAACCAAAAACATTCAGTACTTC
>TRBJ2-1|TRBV29-1|TRBD2|-
CSTEVASGNEQFF
TGCAGCACGGAGGTTGCTAGCGGCAATGAGCAGTTCTTC
>TRBJ1-1|TRBV4-1|TRBD1|few
CASSQGGLGTANTEAFF
TGCGCCAGCAGCCAAGGGGGGTTAGGGACAGCGAACACTGAAGCTTTCTTT
>TRBJ2-7|TRBV12-3/TRBV12-4|TRBD2|-
CASRGLASYEQYF
TGTGCCAGCAGGGGACTAGCCTCCTACGAGCAGTACTTC
>TRBJ1-2|TRBV11-2|-|-
CASSPRGGAHYGYTF
TGTGCCAGCAGCCCTAGAGGGGGGGCCCACTATGGCTACACCTTC
>TRBJ1-4|TRBV19|TRBD1|-
CASRHSGQINEKLFF
TGTGCCAGTAGACACTCGGGACAGATAAATGAAAAACTGTTTTTT
>TRBJ1-6|TRBV9|-|few
CASSVTDGYSPLHF
TGTGCCAGCAGCGTAACAGATGGGTATTCACCCCTCCACTTT
>TRBJ1-4|TRBV18|TRBD1|-
CASSLSGTGATNEKLFF
TGTGCCAGCTCACTATCCGGGACAGGCGCAACTAATGAAAAACTGTTTTTT
>TRBJ2-1|TRBV10-1|TRBD1|-
CASSTDRGQSSYNEQFF
TGCGCCAGCAGTACGGACAGGGGGCAGAGCTCCTACAATGAGCAGTTCTTC
>TRBJ2-1|TRBV27|-|-
CASSFARTYNEQFF
TGTGCCAGCAGTTTTGCCAGGACCTACAATGAGCAGTTCTTC
>TRBJ1-4|TRBV5-4|TRBD1|-
CASSATGTGGLEGEKLFF
TGTGCCAGCAGCGCCACCGGGACAGGGGGTTTAGAAGGTGAAAAACTGTTTTTT
>TRBJ2-1|TRBV29-1|TRBD2|-
CSVEWSGSYNEQFF
TGCAGCGTTGAGTGGAGCGGGAGCTACAATGAGCAGTTCTTC
>TRBJ2-3|TRBV28|TRBD1|-
CASSSRGPVKEQYF
TGTGCCAGCAGTTCCAGGGGGCCAGTAAAAGAGCAGTATTTT
>TRBJ1-5|TRBV28|TRBD1|-
CASSPRTGEGNQPQHF
TGTGCCAGCAGTCCTCGGACAGGGGAGGGCAATCAGCCCCAGCATTTT
>TRBJ1-4|TRBV4-2|TRBD1|-
CASSQEKQGGNEKLFF
TGTGCCAGCAGCCAAGAGAAACAGGGGGGAAATGAAAAACTGTTTTTT
>TRBJ2-1|TRBV9|TRBD2|-
CASTRGLADNEQFF
TGTGCCAGCACCCGGGGACTAGCGGACAATGAGCAGTTCTTC
>TRBJ2-2|TRBV12-2|-|-
CASRPPIAGLSGRPGGGGELFF
TGTGCAAGTCGCCCCCCGATCGCCGGACTTAGCGGACGACCTGGGGGGGGCGGGGAGCTGTTTTTT
>TRBJ1-4|TRBV19|-|few
CASSKFATNEKLFF
TGTGCCAGTAGTAAATTCGCAACTAATGAAAAACTGTTTTTT
>TRBJ1-6|TRBV11-2|-|-
CASSLYQRNSPLHF
TGTGCCAGCAGCTTATACCAGAGGAATTCACCCCTCCACTTT
>TRBJ1-5|TRBV19|-|-
CATRPRGYSNQPQHF
TGTGCCACCCGACCTCGGGGGTATAGCAATCAGCCCCAGCATTTT
>TRBJ2-3|TRBV7-3|TRBD2|-
CASSLSGPSTDTQYF
TGTGCCAGCAGCCTTAGCGGGCCAAGCACAGATACGCAGTATTTT
>TRBJ2-7|TRBV5-5|-|few
CASSLIGVPSYEQYF
TGTGCCAGCAGCTTGATCGGGGTTCCTTCCTACGAGCAGTACTTC